These 9 T cell receptor beta chains were all obtained from the same sample, sequenced in a study of tumor-infiltrating lymphocytes in localized non-small cell lung cancer (dated by TCRdb to the early 2020s). The library was produced with the immunoSEQ multiplex PCR assay. TCRdb's version of the immuneACCESS table is confined to in-frame rearrangements and falls short of the full clone set. An unresolved V gene accounts for under half of the shortfall where checked; the remainder is of unknown origin. The sample table contains around 21,000 clones; only one count was recorded for 80% of them. About 3.4% of the sample belongs to the ten largest clones. The sample taken for sequencing was lung tumor tissue. The receptors here all came from a human donor with non-small cell lung cancer.

The rearrangement joins TRBV30 to TRBJ1-1, with 8 bases aligning to TRBD1. The trim removed 1 base at V and 10 bases at J, leaving 8 bases unmatched. The CDR3 covers 13 residues. Germline V gene sequence: CDR1 GTSNPN, CDR2 SVGIG (reference sequence). CDR3 amino acids: CAWSGDRRSVAFF. The CDR3 DNA reads as TGTGCCTGGAGTGGGGACAGGCGGTCTGTAGCTTTCTTT. Based on the CDR3 plus reference TRBV30 and TRBJ1-1, the full variable domain is SQTIHQWPATLVQPVGSPLSLECTVEGTSNPNLYWYRQAAGRGLQLLFYSVGIGQISSEVPQNLSASRPQDRQFILSSKKLLLSDSGFYLCAWSGDRRSVAFFGQGTRLTVV.

The rearrangement uses TRBV6-5 and TRBJ2-5; D is ambiguous. This CDR3 region has 11 residues. The V end lost 10 bases, the J end lost 5 bases, and 11 bases lay between the germline ends. Germline-derived CDR1 and CDR2 are MNHEY and SVGAGI. The CDR3 DNA reads as TGTGCCACTAAGGATTACGAGACCCAGTACTTC. Its protein is CATKDYETQYF.

The rearrangement joins TRBV6-5 to TRBJ2-1; D uncertain. The length of the CDR3 is 11 residues. Germline values: CDR1 MNHEY, CDR2 SVGAGI. The V end lost 0 bases, the J end lost 7 bases, and 1 base lay between the germline ends. CDR3 residues: CASSYSNEQFF. CDR3 bases: TGTGCCAGCAGTTACTCTAATGAGCAGTTCTTC.

The gene calls are TRBV18 and TRBJ1-1; a weak D match, TRBD1 (5 bases). CDR1 is KGHSH, CDR2 LQKENI, per germline. Trimming took 3 bases from V and 5 from J, leaving 10 bases between them. CDR3 size: 13 residues. DNA for the CDR3: TGTGCCAGCTCACCGGGGCGGCGGACTGAAGCTTTCTTT. It encodes CASSPGRRTEAFF. Complete variable domain (other parts from reference TRBV18 and TRBJ1-1): NAGVMQNPRHLVRRRGQEARLRCSPMKGHSHVYWYRQLPEEGLKFMVYLQKENIIDESGMPKERFSAEFPKEGPSILRIQQVVRGDSAAYFCASSPGRRTEAFFGQGTRLTVV.

The chain carries TRBV4-2 and TRBJ2-1, with D unclear. The CDR3 loop spans 12 amino acids. The germline V gene encodes CDR1 LGHNA and CDR2 YNFKEQ. The ends were cut back, 9 bases at V and 7 bases at J, with 13 bases in the middle. CDR3 protein: CASGSWNNEQFF. The CDR3 DNA is TGTGCCAGTGGGTCTTGGAATAATGAGCAGTTCTTC.

This clone came up once. The chain combines TRBV18 with TRBJ2-1, with D hard to call. Germline V gives CDR1 KGHSH, CDR2 LQKENI. The CDR3 sequence is 12 residues long. Deletions cut 2 bases from V and 8 bases from J, with 7 bases between. The CDR3 loop is CASSPSSDEQFF. The DNA of the CDR3 is TGTGCCAGCTCACCATCCAGCGATGAGCAGTTCTTC.

This rearrangement joins TRBV4-2 to TRBJ2-3; a weak D match, TRBD2 (7 bases). CDR1 is LGHNA and CDR2 is YNFKEQ in the germline V gene. The CDR3 extends over 16 amino acids. V dropped 4 bases and J dropped 2 bases, with 16 bases sitting between them. CDR3 region: CASSLEGGGTTDTQYF. For the CDR3, the DNA is TGTGCCAGCAGCCTCGAGGGGGGGGGTACCACAGATACGCAGTATTTT.

This clone showed up just a few times. One junction end does not reproduce the germline sequence, and a read error may be involved. The chain joins TRBV5-8 to TRBJ2-5, with 8 bases that match TRBD1. The germline gives CDR1 SGHTS, CDR2 YDEGEE. The CDR3 totals 13 residues. DNA of the CDR3: TGTGCCAGCAGGCGGACAGGGCAAGGGACCCAGTACTTC. It translates to CASRRTGQGTQYF.

This clone was counted only a few times. The gene calls are TRBV5-1 and TRBJ2-2, with D perhaps matching TRBD1 (5 bases). The V end lost 0 bases, the J end lost 2 bases, and 14 bases lay between the germline ends. This CDR3 region has 17 residues. Germline V gene lookup returns CDR1 SGHRS and CDR2 YFSETQ. The CDR3 DNA sequence: TGCGCCAGCAGCTTGGTAGGGCAGGGTGGAAACACCGGGGAGCTGTTTTTT. This encodes CASSLVGQGGNTGELFF.